These 24 T cell receptor beta chains originate from one sample sequenced in a study of regulatory T cells in long-lasting Graves disease. Relying on iRepertoire HTBI primers and Arm-PCR of CDR3 regions, the team built TCR beta libraries. TCRdb reprocessed the multiplex PCR reads via MiXCR and lists one record per CDR3 protein. The table lists around 480,000 distinct CDR3 sequences, 16% of them singletons. Time point indicated: newly diagnosed GD, antithyroid drugs for less than 3 months. Construction of the TCR library relied on RNA isolated from PBMCs. The same data also contributed to another study, on T cells in Graves' hyperthyroidism and ophthalmopathy.

This sample comprised peripheral blood mononuclear cells (PBMCs), obtained at new diagnosis, from a patient treated with antithyroid drugs. These receptor sequences come from a man in his forties with Graves disease.

This clonotype occurred a few times. The V and J genes are TRBV12-5 and TRBJ1-1, with D possibly matching TRBD1 (5 bases). This CDR3 contains 14 residues. Trimming took off 3 bases at V and 3 bases at J, with 11 bases between the two ends. CDR1 and CDR2 from the germline V gene are LGHNT and FRNRAP. CDR3 amino acids: CASGFRGEDTEAFF. CDR3 DNA sequence: TGTGCTAGTGGTTTTAGGGGCGAGGACACTGAAGCTTTCTTT.

The table lists this clonotype with a few counts. The chain recombines TRBV19 with TRBJ2-5; weak D call: TRBD1 (5 bases). The CDR3 is 13 amino acids. Germline V CDR1 and CDR2: LNHDA, SQIVND (reference sequence). V was clipped by 9 bases and J by 3 bases, with 14 bases between them. CDR3 DNA sequence: TGTGCCAGCTCCAGGGTTGTAAAAGAGACCCAGTACTTC. Residues: CASSRVVKETQYF.

This clonotype showed up just a few times. The J gene is TRBJ2-3, the V gene TRBV3-1, with TRBD2 identical over 9 bases. After removal of 0 bases from V and 2 bases from J, the junction contained 15 bases not matched to a gene. The germline CDR1 and CDR2 sequences are LGHDT and YNNKEL (reference sequence). CDR3 length: 20 residues. The CDR3 region has the DNA TGTGCCAGCAGCCAAGACGAGGAGGGGGCTAGCGGGACTTTCACAGATACGCAGTATTTT. Residues: CASSQDEEGASGTFTDTQYF.

In its sample, this clonotype was seen a few times. V usage is TRBV5-5 and J usage is TRBJ2-7; 10 bases align to TRBD1. Trimming at V came to 2 bases and at J to 0 bases, leaving 11 bases not matched to a gene. The CDR3 consists of 18 residues. CDR1 and CDR2 (germline): SGHKS, YYEKEE (reference sequence). CDR3 protein: CASSLSPGQGSSSYEQYF. Here the CDR3 DNA reads TGTGCCAGCAGCTTATCACCGGGACAGGGGTCCAGCTCCTACGAGCAGTACTTC.

This clonotype was seen a few times. The rearrangement uses TRBV27 and TRBJ2-7, with 8 bases lining up with TRBD2. The CDR3 is made up of 13 amino acids. Germline lookup yields CDR1 MNHEY and CDR2 SMNVEV (reference sequence). V lost 2 bases to trimming and J lost 5 bases; unmatched junction nucleotides: 2. CDR3: CASSLRRGDEQYF. CDR3 bases: TGTGCCAGCAGTTTACGGCGGGGGGACGAGCAGTACTTC.

The chain links TRBV19 to TRBJ2-7; 11 nucleotides line up with TRBD1. V shed 5 bases, J shed 6 bases, and the junction held 9 bases outside the gene matches. This CDR3 spans 15 amino acids. Germline V lookup: CDR1 LNHDA, CDR2 SQIVND (reference sequence). DNA of the CDR3: TGTGCCAGTAGTCCAAAGGACAGGGGGCTGGTCGAGCAGTACTTC. This codes for CASSPKDRGLVEQYF.

In this sample, this clonotype turned up many times. V is TRBV4-2 and J is TRBJ2-3; 16 positions agree with TRBD2. CDR3 length: 16 residues. Germline CDR1 is LGHNA and CDR2 is YNFKEQ. The J segment lost 4 bases and the V segment lost 4 bases, leaving 2 bases of the junction unmatched. CDR3 bases: TGTGCCAGCAGCCTCGGGACTAGCGGGAGGGCAGATACGCAGTATTTT. It codes for CASSLGTSGRADTQYF.

This clonotype was found a few times. The rearrangement joins TRBV24-1 to TRBJ1-2; possible D gene TRBD1, 6 bases. V was shortened by 4 bases and J by 7 bases, with 18 bases between the two germline ends. Germline V gives CDR1 KGHDR, CDR2 SFDVKD. This CDR3 contains 15 residues. The CDR3 region is CATSDPSGGVSGYTF. The CDR3 region has the DNA TGTGCCACCAGTGACCCCTCGGGGGGCGTAAGTGGCTACACCTTC.

V gene TRBV20-1 combines with J gene TRBJ2-7; D is unclear. Per germline, CDR1 DFQATT and CDR2 SNEGSKA (reference sequence). Trimming cost V 6 bases and J 2 bases, with 14 bases left between them. This CDR3 is built from 13 residues. As DNA, the CDR3 is TGCAGTGCCCGGCCCCAATCGACCTACGAGCAGTACTTC. Its translation is CSARPQSTYEQYF.

This clonotype was observed at least ten times. This chain links TRBV5-1 with TRBJ2-1; 12 bases are shared with TRBD2. Per the germline V gene, CDR1 is SGHRS and CDR2 is YFSETQ. The CDR3 sequence is 17 residues long. V gave up 4 bases and J gave up 7 bases; unmatched junction bases: 12. The CDR3 is CASSPGTSGRGGNEQFF. The CDR3 nucleotides read TGCGCCAGCAGCCCCGGGACTAGCGGGCGGGGGGGGAATGAGCAGTTCTTC.

This clonotype occurred many times. The chain couples TRBV20-1 to TRBJ2-7; D gene ambiguous. This CDR3 is built from 13 residues. V was pared by 6 bases and J by 6 bases, with 18 bases between. Germline loops: CDR1 DFQATT, CDR2 SNEGSKA (reference sequence). The chain's CDR3 is CSASPGGVIEQYF. The DNA of the CDR3 is TGCAGTGCCTCCCCAGGCGGAGTTATCGAGCAGTACTTC.

This clonotype has ten or more counts. The V gene is TRBV5-1, the J gene TRBJ2-1; 11 bases align to TRBD1. V was pared by 0 bases and J by 3 bases, with 2 bases of the junction left unmatched. Per germline, CDR1 SGHRS and CDR2 YFSETQ. CDR3 size: 16 residues. The CDR3: CASSLGTGGIYNEQFF. The CDR3 bases are TGCGCCAGCAGCTTGGGGACAGGGGGCATCTACAATGAGCAGTTCTTC.

The V and J genes are TRBV7-2 and TRBJ1-1; 8 nucleotides match TRBD1. This CDR3 comprises 16 residues. The J segment lost 2 bases and the V segment lost 5 bases, leaving 10 bases of the junction unmatched. Germline CDR1 is SGHTA and CDR2 is FQGNSA. Written as DNA, the CDR3 is TGTGCCAGCAGCGGGGGGGGCAGGGGGCGTAACACTGAAGCTTTCTTT. It is translated as CASSGGGRGRNTEAFF.

For the CDR3, the DNA is TGTGCCAGCAGTCGGGCTTGGAGCGAGCAGTACTTC. As protein: CASSRAWSEQYF. The V gene is TRBV12-3 or TRBV12-4, the J gene TRBJ2-7; D ambiguous. CDR3 size: 12 residues. V lost 5 bases to trimming and J lost 6 bases, with 11 bases between them.

This clonotype was picked up many times. The chain couples TRBV28 to TRBJ2-7; possible D gene TRBD1, 6 bases. The germline V gene has CDR1 MDHEN and CDR2 SYDVKM. The CDR3 runs to 15 residues. V was shortened by 2 bases and J by 4 bases, with 15 bases between the two germline ends. The CDR3: CASSLGGRVRYEQYF. The CDR3 DNA sequence: TGTGCCAGCAGTTTAGGGGGCAGGGTTAGGTACGAGCAGTACTTC.

A word on this clonotype: This is likely an artifact of a read error, given a far larger clone one base away. The chain joins TRBV11-1 to TRBJ2-7; D tentatively reads TRBD1 or TRBD2 (5 bases each). The length of the CDR3 is 13 residues. Germline V gene sequence: CDR1 SGHAT, CDR2 FQDESV (reference sequence). The CDR3 region has the DNA TGTGCCGGCAGCCTGGGACGCTCCTACGAGCAGTACTTC. Its translation is CAGSLGRSYEQYF.

Of note for this clonotype: One base separates it from a far larger clone, so it is likely a read error. V gene TRBV28 combines with J gene TRBJ2-1; D is ambiguous. This CDR3 has 12 amino acids. Trimming cost V 5 bases and J 13 bases, with 15 bases left between them. Germline CDR1 is MDHEN and CDR2 is SYDVKM. The CDR3 nucleotides read TGTGCCAGCAGTAAACACCTCGAGACCCAGTTCTTC. Amino acids: CASSKHLETQFF.

This clonotype occurred many times. The chain has TRBV5-1 and TRBJ2-1; D not resolved. This CDR3 has 16 amino acids. CDR1 and CDR2 (germline): SGHRS, YFSETQ. The V gene lost 5 bases and the J gene lost 0 bases, with 15 bases spanning the gap. In nucleotides, the CDR3 is TGCGCCAGCAGTGCGACGGCACTCAGCTCCTACAATGAGCAGTTCTTC. Its translation: CASSATALSSYNEQFF.

This clonotype was recorded at least ten times. The rearrangement joins TRBV12-3 or TRBV12-4 to TRBJ1-5; 10 positions agree with TRBD1. CDR3 length: 15 amino acids. With V trimmed by 6 bases and J by 6 bases, 8 bases remained unmatched. The CDR3 sequence is CASRAGTGVGQPQHF. CDR3 coding DNA: TGTGCCAGCAGGGCCGGGACAGGGGTGGGTCAGCCCCAGCATTTT.

In this sample, this clonotype turned up many times. In DNA, the CDR3 is TGTGCCAGCAGCTTGGAACTGACACGGGAGCTGTTTTTT. This gives the protein CASSLELTRELFF. The chain couples TRBV5-4 to TRBJ2-2; no clear D gene. CDR3 length: 13 residues. The ends were cut back, 0 bases at V and 9 bases at J, with 9 bases in the middle. Looked up from germline, CDR1 is SGHNT and CDR2 is YYREEE (reference sequence). Supplemented by reference TRBV5-4 and TRBJ2-2, the full variable domain reads ETGVTQSPTHLIKTRGQQVTLRCSSQSGHNTVSWYQQALGQGPQFIFQYYREEENGRGNFPPRFSGLQFPNYSSELNVNALELDDSALYLCASSLELTRELFFGEGSRLTVL.

Comment on this clonotype: A much bigger clone sits one base away, suggesting this may be a read error. The chain couples TRBV11-2 to TRBJ1-4, with TRBD1 matching over 8 bases. The germline gives CDR1 SGHAT, CDR2 FQNNGV. This CDR3 contains 16 residues. The CDR3 DNA is TGTGTCAGCAGCCACCTGGGGGCAGGGGGCCCCGAAAAACTGTTTTTT. Amino acids: CVSSHLGAGGPEKLFF.

This clonotype was seen at least ten times. This chain uses TRBV7-6 with TRBJ2-5; D is unclear. CDR3 size: 12 residues. Germline CDR1 and CDR2: SGHVS and FNYEAQ. V gave up 3 bases and J gave up 5 bases, with 7 bases separating them. The CDR3 DNA reads as TGTGCCAGCAGCTTTTCCCCCGAGACCCAGTACTTC. It codes for CASSFSPETQYF.

This clonotype has more than one count but fewer than ten. The chain recombines TRBV27 with TRBJ2-5, with D uncertain. The CDR3 covers 14 residues. CDR1 MNHEY and CDR2 SMNVEV come from the germline V gene (reference sequence). The V and J ends lost 6 bases and 4 bases respectively, with 15 bases between them. The CDR3 DNA follows: TGTGCCAGCAGCCCCTCGGCAGGCCGAGAGACCCAGTACTTC. This sequence encodes CASSPSAGRETQYF.

The chain uses TRBV2 and TRBJ1-6, with 7 bases aligning to TRBD1. This CDR3 has 13 amino acids. Germline lookup yields CDR1 SNHLY and CDR2 FYNNEI. Germline trimming cut 6 bases from V and 4 bases from J; bases unmatched to any gene: 0. CDR3: CASRGQYNSPLHF. The CDR3 DNA reads as TGTGCCAGCAGGGGACAGTATAATTCACCCCTCCACTTT.